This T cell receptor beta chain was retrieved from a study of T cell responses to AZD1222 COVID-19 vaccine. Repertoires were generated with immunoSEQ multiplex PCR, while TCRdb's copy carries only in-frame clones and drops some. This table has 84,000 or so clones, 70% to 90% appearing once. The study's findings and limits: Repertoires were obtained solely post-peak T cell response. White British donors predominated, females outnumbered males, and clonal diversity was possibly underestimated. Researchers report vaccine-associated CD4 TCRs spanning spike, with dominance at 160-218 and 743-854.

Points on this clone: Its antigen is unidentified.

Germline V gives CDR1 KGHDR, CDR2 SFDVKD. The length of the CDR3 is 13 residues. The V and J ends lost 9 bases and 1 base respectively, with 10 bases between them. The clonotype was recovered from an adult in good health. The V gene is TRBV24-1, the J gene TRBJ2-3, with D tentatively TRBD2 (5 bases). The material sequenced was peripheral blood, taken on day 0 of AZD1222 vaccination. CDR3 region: CATRGAGTDTQYF. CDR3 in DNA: TGTGCCACCCGGGGTGCGGGCACAGATACGCAGTATTTT.